A single sample gave rise to the 26 T cell receptor beta chains below, sequenced in a study of radiation and T cells in renal cell carcinoma. The time point is: blood 2 weeks post-SBRT. Treatment specified: 15 Gy SBRT to primary tumor, nephrectomy 4 weeks later. Method: immunoSEQ multiplex PCR; TCRdb's copy keeps in-frame clones and lacks some. Among about 130,000 clones listed, around 82% were seen once. Specimen: blood, collected from a patient whose treatment included radiotherapy and nephrectomy. These receptors originate from a man over 45 with renal cell carcinoma.

The genes are TRBV30 and TRBJ2-7; 10 positions agree with TRBD2. CDR3 length: 14 residues. Looked up from germline, CDR1 is GTSNPN and CDR2 is SVGIG (reference sequence). J was trimmed by 4 bases and V by 0 bases; bases with no gene match: 3. CDR3 sequence reads: CAWSVASGSYEQYF. CDR3 bases: TGTGCCTGGAGTGTGGCTAGCGGGAGTTACGAGCAGTACTTC.

Points on this clone: Germline and junction disagree at one end, which may indicate a read error. The CDR3 DNA reads as TGCGCCAGTAGCTCCGGGGGAGTTAACTATGGCTACACCTTC. It yields the protein CASSSGGVNYGYTF. The V call is TRBV5-1, the J call TRBJ1-2, with D maybe TRBD1 (5 bases). CDR3 size: 14 residues. Germline-derived CDR1 and CDR2 are SGHRS and YFSETQ.

J is TRBJ2-3 and V is TRBV25-1, with a weak D call TRBD2 (6 bases). The germline V and J ends were trimmed by 6 bases and 5 bases, with 18 bases remaining between them. CDR1 is MGHDK, CDR2 SYGVNS, per germline. The CDR3 has 15 residues. CDR3 bases: TGTGCCAGCAGCAGACTAGGATCGGTGGGAGATACGCAGTATTTT. It specifies CASSRLGSVGDTQYF.

Only a few counts were recorded for this clone. J is TRBJ2-1 and V is TRBV5-1; 7 bases align to TRBD2. The J segment lost 5 bases and the V segment lost 3 bases, leaving 17 bases of the junction unmatched. Germline V gives CDR1 SGHRS, CDR2 YFSETQ. The CDR3 loop spans 18 amino acids. CDR3 protein: CASSSYANDGRTHNEQFF. As DNA, the CDR3 is TGCGCCAGCAGCTCGTACGCAAATGACGGGAGGACCCACAATGAGCAGTTCTTC.

This clone has only one observation. The chain couples TRBV15 to TRBJ2-2, with TRBD2 matching 7 bases. Germline loops: CDR1 LNHNV, CDR2 YYDKDF (reference sequence). This CDR3 spans 17 amino acids. The V segment lost 0 bases and the J segment 3 bases; nucleotides outside the gene matches: 7. This CDR3 is CATSRDSDGLDTGELFF. For the CDR3, the DNA is TGTGCCACCAGCAGAGATTCGGACGGACTAGACACCGGGGAGCTGTTTTTT.

The V call is TRBV9, the J call TRBJ2-1; no definite D call. CDR3 length equals 18 residues. Trimming pared 0 bases from V and 0 bases from J, leaving 16 bases between. Germline V gene sequence: CDR1 SGDLS, CDR2 YYNGEE. This CDR3 reads CASSVESNRGVSYNEQFF. The CDR3 DNA reads TGTGCCAGCAGCGTAGAAAGTAATCGTGGGGTCTCCTACAATGAGCAGTTCTTC. The entire variable domain, with the rest obtained from reference TRBV9 and TRBJ2-1, is as follows: DSGVTQTPKHLITATGQRVTLRCSPRSGDLSVYWYQQSLDQGLQFLIQYYNGEERAKGNILERFSAQQFPDLHSELNLSSLELGDSALYFCASSVESNRGVSYNEQFFGPGTRLTVL.

The rearrangement joins TRBV18 to TRBJ1-2; possible D gene TRBD1, 5 bases. The germline V gene has CDR1 KGHSH and CDR2 LQKENI. The CDR3 has 15 residues. V was cut by 3 bases and J by 5 bases, with 16 bases left in between. The CDR3 here is CASSPSSPREYGYTF. The CDR3 bases are TGTGCCAGCTCACCGTCTTCCCCCAGGGAGTATGGCTACACCTTC.

The J gene is TRBJ1-2, the V gene TRBV9, with unresolved D. This CDR3 spans 13 amino acids. V lost 0 bases and J lost 3, with 6 bases in between. Germline CDR1 is SGDLS and CDR2 is YYNGEE. The CDR3 sequence: CASSVESHYGYTF. The CDR3 DNA is TGTGCCAGCAGCGTAGAATCCCACTATGGCTACACCTTC.

The rearrangement uses TRBV6-1 and TRBJ1-5, with D tentatively TRBD1 (5 bases). CDR1 is MNHNS, CDR2 SASEGT, per germline. The V and J ends lost 7 bases and 5 bases respectively, with 12 bases between them. CDR3 length equals 13 residues. The CDR3 sequence: CASNAGRYQPQHF. CDR3 nucleotide sequence: TGTGCCAGCAACGCAGGGCGGTATCAGCCCCAGCATTTT.

The rearrangement links TRBV11-2 to TRBJ2-2; 8 bases are a match to TRBD1. CDR1 and CDR2 (germline): SGHAT, FQNNGV. This CDR3 region has 14 residues. The V segment lost 3 bases and the J segment 6 bases; nucleotides outside the gene matches: 3. In DNA form, the CDR3 reads TGTGCCAGCAGCTTGCTACAGGGGGCCGGGGAGCTGTTTTTT. Its translation: CASSLLQGAGELFF.

CDR3 nucleotide sequence: TGTGCCAGCAGCCAAGATGCAAAGCGACGGACACTTACCGGGGAGCTGTTTTTT. Translating gives CASSQDAKRRTLTGELFF. The gene calls are TRBV4-2 and TRBJ2-2; D might be TRBD1 (5 bases). CDR1 and CDR2 from the germline V gene are LGHNA and YNFKEQ. The CDR3 consists of 18 residues. V lost 0 bases and J lost 5, with 19 bases in between.

This clone is a singleton in its sample. The chain employs TRBV15 and TRBJ1-4; no reliable D call. Germline V lookup: CDR1 LNHNV, CDR2 YYDKDF (reference sequence). The V and J ends lost 0 bases and 0 bases respectively, with 5 bases between them. The CDR3 loop spans 15 amino acids. The chain's CDR3 is CATSRDKATNEKLFF. The CDR3 DNA reads TGTGCCACCAGCAGAGATAAGGCAACTAATGAAAAACTGTTTTTT.

The V and J genes are TRBV11-3 and TRBJ2-2; D remains unclear. V lost 4 bases and J 0 bases, leaving 3 bases between the germline ends. Germline V gene data show CDR1 as SGHNT and CDR2 as YENEEA. This CDR3 is 13 amino acids long. CDR3 residues: CASSSPNTGELFF. The CDR3 DNA reads TGTGCCAGCAGCTCGCCGAACACCGGGGAGCTGTTTTTT.

The chain recombines TRBV9 with TRBJ2-3, with D uncertain. The CDR3 covers 14 residues. The ends were cut back, 0 bases at V and 1 base at J, with 6 bases in the middle. Germline lookup yields CDR1 SGDLS and CDR2 YYNGEE. This CDR3 reads CASSVDYGTDTQYF. In DNA, the CDR3 is TGTGCCAGCAGCGTAGACTATGGCACAGATACGCAGTATTTT.

The V gene is TRBV6-1, the J gene TRBJ2-3; TRBD1 matches 8 bases. The V gene end was trimmed by 6 bases and the J gene end by 4 bases; junction bases not matched to a gene: 9. The germline V gene encodes CDR1 MNHNS and CDR2 SASEGT. The CDR3 contains 15 residues. The CDR3, as DNA: TGTGCCAGCAGCACCGACAGGGGTAGCGCAGATACGCAGTATTTT. Translation gives CASSTDRGSADTQYF.

This chain joins TRBV4-1 and TRBJ2-7; 8 nucleotides match TRBD1. CDR3 length equals 17 residues. Losses at the gene ends were 0 bases for V and 5 bases for J; bases not matched to a gene: 12. Germline CDR1 and CDR2: MGHRA and YSYEKL. In DNA, the CDR3 is TGCGCCAGCAGCCAAGATAAGTATCGGACAGGGAACCACGAGCAGTACTTC. This gives the protein CASSQDKYRTGNHEQYF.

This chain links TRBV5-4 with TRBJ2-7; D gene uncertain. CDR1 is SGHNT, CDR2 YYREEE, per germline (reference sequence). This CDR3 comprises 13 residues. The V end lost 0 bases, the J end lost 3 bases, and 7 bases lay between the germline ends. The CDR3 nucleotides read TGTGCCAGCAGCTTGGGCAGATTCTACGAGCAGTACTTC. Translated: CASSLGRFYEQYF.

The chain carries TRBV10-3 and TRBJ2-5, with 9 bases fitting TRBD1. Per germline, CDR1 ENHRY and CDR2 SYGVKD. V gave up 10 bases and J gave up 2 bases; unmatched junction bases: 8. The CDR3 spans 14 residues. For the CDR3, the DNA is TGTGCCACTTGGGCGGGACAGGGTCAAGAGACCCAGTACTTC. Translation: CATWAGQGQETQYF.

The chain is built from TRBV5-1 and TRBJ2-5; 7 bases agree with TRBD2. CDR3 length: 14 amino acids. The ends lost 2 bases at V and 2 bases at J; junction bases unmatched: 3. Germline V CDR1 and CDR2: SGHRS, YFSETQ. The CDR3 here is CASSLSAGQETQYF. CDR3 sequence (DNA): TGCGCCAGCAGCTTATCAGCGGGGCAAGAGACCCAGTACTTC.

The chain employs TRBV5-1 and TRBJ1-1; TRBD1 matches 8 bases. V lost 0 bases and J lost 0; bases outside the gene matches: 1. The CDR3 loop spans 15 amino acids. Germline CDR1 SGHRS, CDR2 YFSETQ. The CDR3 here is CASSLAQGVNTEAFF. The DNA of the CDR3 is TGCGCCAGCAGCTTGGCACAGGGGGTGAACACTGAAGCTTTCTTT.

This clone was observed at least ten times. The chain couples TRBV7-2 to TRBJ2-1; D perhaps matches TRBD1 (6 bases). Germline V lookup: CDR1 SGHTA, CDR2 FQGNSA. CDR3 length: 15 amino acids. Trimming left V 5 bases short and J 0 bases short, with 11 bases between. The CDR3, as DNA: TGTGCCAGCAGCATCGGGACAAGCTCCTACAATGAGCAGTTCTTC. Residues: CASSIGTSSYNEQFF.

This clone is medium-sized in the sample. The chain is built from TRBV2 and TRBJ2-7; D call uncertain. This CDR3 contains 16 residues. V dropped 4 bases and J dropped 4 bases, with 20 bases sitting between them. Germline CDR1 is SNHLY and CDR2 is FYNNEI. The CDR3 region has the DNA TGTGCCAGCAGTGTTGGCACGTCCTCTGAATTATACGAGCAGTACTTC. It is translated as CASSVGTSSELYEQYF.

V gene TRBV28 combines with J gene TRBJ2-2, with 9 bases that match TRBD2. Germline CDR1 reads MDHEN; CDR2 reads SYDVKM. V was pared by 7 bases and J by 1 base, with 7 bases of the junction left unmatched. This CDR3 contains 16 residues. CDR3 amino acids: CASIESGRQNTGELFF. CDR3 nucleotides: TGTGCCAGCATTGAGAGCGGGAGGCAGAACACCGGGGAGCTGTTTTTT.

The rearrangement links TRBV5-4 to TRBJ2-5; TRBD2 matches at 13 bases. V was clipped by 4 bases and J by 4 bases; unmatched bases: 4. The CDR3 has 15 amino acids. In germline, CDR1 is SGHNT, CDR2 YYREEE (reference sequence). This CDR3 reads CASSRTSGSTETQYF. CDR3 in DNA: TGTGCCAGCAGCCGGACTAGCGGGAGTACAGAGACCCAGTACTTC.

The chain employs TRBV4-3 and TRBJ1-1, with D unclear. The V and J ends lost 1 base and 2 bases respectively, with 5 bases between them. CDR1 and CDR2 from the germline V gene are LGHNA and YSLEER. This CDR3 region has 13 residues. The CDR3 loop is CASSQGQNTEAFF. CDR3 bases: TGCGCCAGCAGCCAAGGGCAAAACACTGAAGCTTTCTTT.

This sequence joins TRBV27 and TRBJ2-7, with 9 bases that match TRBD1. The CDR3 is made up of 15 amino acids. The germline gives CDR1 MNHEY, CDR2 SMNVEV (reference sequence). V shed 4 bases, J shed 5 bases, and the junction held 9 bases outside the gene matches. CDR3 bases: TGTGCCAGCAGTTCACCGGGACAGGGAAAGGACGAGCAGTACTTC. This translates into CASSSPGQGKDEQYF.